The next 2 T cell receptor beta chains were all read from a single sample in a study of Ad26.COV2.S vaccination and SARS-CoV-2 variants (dated by TCRdb to 2020 to 2023). The meaning of the sample's treatment or condition label: some 20 received Ad26.COV2.S at low or high dose, single or two shots; several received placebo; per-sample allocation not given. Repertoires of vaccine and placebo recipients were sequenced from samples collected on day 63 after the first injection. The method was the immunoSEQ multiplex PCR assay. TCRdb took over this immuneACCESS table, retaining in-frame rearrangements with V and J assigned. Such tables are incomplete; in checked studies, under half of the missing clones stem from an unresolved V gene, and the remainder is unexplained. The sample table contains around 340,000 clones; only one count was recorded for approximately 86% of them. The leading ten clones occupy roughly 10% of the sample.

This specimen consisted of peripheral blood, obtained in a trial of Ad26.COV2.S vaccine versus placebo. These receptors originate from a person aged 18 to 59 who received the Ad26.COV2.S COVID-19 vaccine or a placebo.

This CDR3 is CASSIDRYSQETQYF. The DNA for the CDR3 is TGTGCCAGTAGTATAGATCGTTACAGTCAAGAGACCCAGTACTTC. The rearrangement joins TRBV19 to TRBJ2-5, with D uncertain. Germline V CDR1 and CDR2: LNHDA, SQIVND (reference sequence). The CDR3 spans 15 residues. The V end lost 0 bases, the J end lost 2 bases, and 10 bases lay between the germline ends.

On this clone itself: Additional DNA sequences in this sample encode the identical CDR3. The chain combines TRBV30 with TRBJ1-5; no definite D call. Germline assignment: CDR1 GTSNPN and CDR2 SVGIG (reference sequence). Trimming removed 3 bases at V and 0 bases at J, with 6 bases between. The CDR3 is 13 residues long. The CDR3: CAWSPGSNQPQHF. The DNA of the CDR3 is TGTGCCTGGAGCCCCGGTAGCAATCAGCCCCAGCATTTT.